This is a list of T cell receptor beta chains from one sample in a study of graft-versus-host responses after intestinal transplantation. Data came from immunoSEQ multiplex PCR; TCRdb stores just in-frame clones and leaves some out. The sample lists 30,000 to 45,000 clones; roughly 80% were seen once. Source: PBMCs, taken 1070 days after transplant. The receptor source for this set is a human patient who received an intestinal transplant, so some T cells may come from the graft donor. Each CDR3 is given with its conserved first and last residue. A D gene is named only where the DNA matches it firmly. Size is omitted from some rows. Given values are once, few, many or a class for expanded clones.

clone_size d_call j_call v_call cdr3_nt cdr3_aa
- - TRBJ1-2 TRBV6-1 TGTGCCAGCAGTGAAATCGGGGAGCCATACAGAGGGAGAGCAGGCTACACCTTC CASSEIGEPYRGRAGYTF
- - TRBJ1-6 TRBV27 TGTGCCAGCAGTTTGCCGAACGGGGCCCTCCACTTT CASSLPNGALHF
few - TRBJ2-2 TRBV6-5 TGTGCCAGCAGTTATTTACTCGTCGGGGCCGGGGAGCTGTTTTTT CASSYLLVGAGELFF
- TRBD2 TRBJ2-3 TRBV5-1 TGCGCCAGCAGCTTGATAGCGGGGTCCACAGATACGCAGTATTTT CASSLIAGSTDTQYF
once - TRBJ2-5 TRBV5-6 TGTGCCAGCAGCCCCGGGACCATTCAAGAGACCCAGTACTTC CASSPGTIQETQYF
- TRBD1 TRBJ2-3 TRBV18 TGTGCCAGCTCACAAAAGGGACAGGGGCCAGATACGCAGTATTTT CASSQKGQGPDTQYF
- - TRBJ1-5 TRBV6-1 TGTGCCAGCAGAGCCCTCAATCAGCCCCAGCATTTT CASRALNQPQHF
- - TRBJ1-6 TRBV10-2 TGCGCCAGCAGTGAGTCCCATTTACCCCTCCACTTT CASSESHLPLHF
- TRBD2 TRBJ2-5 TRBV9 TGTGCCAGCAGCGTCCGCCCGGCGGGGGAAGAGACCCAGTACTTC CASSVRPAGEETQYF
- TRBD2 TRBJ2-5 TRBV11-2 TGTGCCAGCAGCAAGGGGGATCAGGGAGGGACTAGATTTGGGGAGACCCAGTACTTC CASSKGDQGGTRFGETQYF
- TRBD1 TRBJ1-1 TRBV11-2 TGTGCCAGCAGCTTAGATTTACCAGGGGGCTTTTTCTTT CASSLDLPGGFFF
- - TRBJ1-6 TRBV4-1 TGCGCCAGCAGCCAAGATGGGAGTAATTCACCCCTCCACTTT CASSQDGSNSPLHF
- - TRBJ1-1 TRBV7-2 TGTGCCAGCAGCTTCAGTGGGAACACTGAAGCTTTCTTT CASSFSGNTEAFF
- TRBD1 TRBJ1-5 TRBV7-8 TGTGCCAGCAGCCCGGGACAGGACTACCCCTATCAGCCCCAGCATTTT CASSPGQDYPYQPQHF
once - TRBJ2-1 TRBV5-8 TGTGCCAGCAGCTTGTCTACGGGAGTGGCTGAGCAGTTCTTC CASSLSTGVAEQFF
- TRBD2 TRBJ2-3 TRBV28 TGTGCCAGCAGTTTGGGGGGGGTCACCACAGATACGCAGTATTTT CASSLGGVTTDTQYF
- TRBD1 TRBJ1-1 TRBV4-1 TGCGCCAGCAGCCGAGAACAGGGGTGGAACACTGAAGCTTTCTTT CASSREQGWNTEAFF
- - TRBJ2-1 TRBV5-1 TGCGCCAGCAGCTTGGCGCAGGGAGAGCAGTTCTTC CASSLAQGEQFF
- TRBD1 TRBJ1-1 TRBV19 TGTGCCAGCAGACCCAGACAGGGGGGGACTGAAGCTTTCTTT CASRPRQGGTEAFF
- TRBD1 TRBJ1-1 TRBV4-2 TGTGCCAGCAGACAGGGGCGTACTGAAGCTTTCTTT CASRQGRTEAFF
medium-sized TRBD1 TRBJ1-2 TRBV19 TGTGCCAGTAGCCTGGACAGGGGGCACGGTGGCTACACCTTC CASSLDRGHGGYTF
- - TRBJ2-1 TRBV7-9 TGTGCCAGCAGCTTAGATCCACTTAGCTCCTACAATGAGCAGTTCTTC CASSLDPLSSYNEQFF
- - TRBJ2-3 TRBV6-1 TGTGCCAGCAGTGATGGGGTCACAGGGAGCTGGGGAGCAGATACGCAGTATTTT CASSDGVTGSWGADTQYF
- TRBD1 TRBJ1-3 TRBV30 TGTGCCTGGAGTGTACAGGGGTCTGGAAACACCATATATTTT CAWSVQGSGNTIYF
- - TRBJ2-1 TRBV10-1 TGCGCCAGCAGGTCCCGGACGGCCCTCTTC CASRSRTALF
- - TRBJ1-4 TRBV25-1 TGTGCCAGCTCCGACGGGCAGGGATGGAATGAAAAACTGTTTTTT CASSDGQGWNEKLFF
- TRBD1 TRBJ1-2 TRBV10-2 TGCGCCAGCAGTGTAACAGGGGACTATGGCTACACCTTC CASSVTGDYGYTF
- - TRBJ1-5 TRBV28 TGTGCCAGCAGTTGGGCAGGCAATCAGCCCCAGCATTTT CASSWAGNQPQHF
- - TRBJ2-1 TRBV5-1 TGCGCCAGCAGCTACGGGACTGAAAATGAGCAGTTCTTC CASSYGTENEQFF